One sample yielded the 24 T cell receptor beta chains listed below, sequenced in a study of T-cell reconstitution after alpha-beta-depleted transplantation in children. The TCRbeta library incorporated unique molecular identifiers. TCRdb reanalysed the PCR reads using MiXCR and keeps one entry per CDR3 protein. In the table there are about 830,000 distinct CDR3 sequences, roughly 15% of which are singletons. This specimen consisted of PBMCs, mostly from graft donor cells, obtained 360 days after TCRalphabeta/CD19-depleted stem cell transplant. These receptor sequences come from a male patient aged 10 to 17 who had a stem cell transplant for acute lymphoblastic leukemia, so the T cells may come from the graft donor.

The chain is built from TRBV24-1 and TRBJ2-5; D may be TRBD1 (6 bases). The CDR3 covers 14 residues. Germline CDR1 and CDR2: KGHDR and SFDVKD. Trimming cost V 5 bases and J 4 bases, with 13 bases left between them. The CDR3 nucleotides are TGTGCCACCAGTGCTGGGGGCGCAGGAGAGACCCAGTACTTC. Translating gives CATSAGGAGETQYF.

Many counts were recorded for this clonotype. The V gene is TRBV7-9, the J gene TRBJ1-2; TRBD1 aligns across 9 bases. The CDR3 spans 12 residues. V was pared by 5 bases and J by 6 bases, with 1 base of the junction left unmatched. The germline CDR1 and CDR2 sequences are SEHNR and FQNEAQ (reference sequence). Here the CDR3 reads CASSGTGNGYTF. In nucleotides, the CDR3 is TGTGCCAGCAGCGGGACAGGGAATGGCTACACCTTC. Variable domain in full (rest from reference TRBV7-9 and TRBJ1-2): DTGVSQNPRHKITKRGQNVTFRCDPISEHNRLYWYRQTLGQGPEFLTYFQNEAQLEKSRLLSDRFSAERPKGSFSTLEIQRTEQGDSAMYLCASSGTGNGYTFGSGTRLTVV.

This clonotype was seen a few times. This sequence joins TRBV3-1 and TRBJ2-7, with a tentative D call TRBD2 (5 bases). Germline V CDR1 and CDR2: LGHDT, YNNKEL (reference sequence). The CDR3 has 16 amino acids. Trimming took 1 base from V and 5 from J, leaving 18 bases between them. The CDR3: CASSQGGRSGFDEQYF. The DNA for the CDR3 is TGTGCCAGCAGCCAAGGGGGAAGATCGGGATTCGACGAGCAGTACTTC.

This clonotype was counted between two and nine times. The chain employs TRBV25-1 and TRBJ2-3, with D possibly being TRBD2 (6 bases). The germline V gene has CDR1 MGHDK and CDR2 SYGVNS. Trimming removed 3 bases at V and 6 bases at J, with 13 bases between. CDR3 length equals 14 residues. DNA for the CDR3: TGTGCCAGCAGTGAGCCGGGAGCATCGGATACGCAGTATTTT. Its protein product is CASSEPGASDTQYF.

J is TRBJ2-7 and V is TRBV14; TRBD2 aligns across 12 bases. Germline V CDR1 and CDR2: SGHDN, FVKESK. The junction had 5 bases not matched to a gene; V was cut back by 4 bases and J by 1 base. CDR3 length: 16 residues. CDR3 in amino acids: CASSPTGTSGSYEQYF. DNA of the CDR3: TGTGCCAGCAGCCCGACTGGGACTAGCGGGTCCTACGAGCAGTACTTC.

This clonotype was observed a few times. This chain connects TRBV4-1 to TRBJ2-1, with 12 positions matching TRBD2. CDR3 length: 20 residues. V lost 2 bases, J lost 0 bases, and 11 bases stayed unmatched. CDR1 is MGHRA and CDR2 is YSYEKL in the germline V gene. CDR3 DNA sequence: TGCGCCAGCAGCCAACCTGCTAGCGGGAGGGTCAGGAGCTCCTACAATGAGCAGTTCTTC. Translation gives CASSQPASGRVRSSYNEQFF.

The V and J genes are TRBV7-2 and TRBJ2-1; 8 bases are a match to TRBD2. CDR3 length equals 16 residues. In germline, CDR1 is SGHTA, CDR2 FQGNSA. V was clipped by 5 bases and J by 0 bases; unmatched bases: 6. The CDR3 is CASSPSGFSSYNEQFF. The DNA for the CDR3 is TGTGCCAGCAGCCCTAGCGGGTTTAGCTCCTACAATGAGCAGTTCTTC.

The CDR3 DNA reads TGTGCCACCTCCACAGGGGTCACAGATACGCAGTATTTT. Translation gives CATSTGVTDTQYF. The chain carries TRBV15 and TRBJ2-3, with TRBD1 matching over 7 bases. The CDR3 runs 13 residues. CDR1 and CDR2 (germline): LNHNV, YYDKDF (reference sequence). Losses at the gene ends were 8 bases for V and 2 bases for J; bases not matched to a gene: 4.

The chain combines TRBV7-8 with TRBJ1-1; D uncertain. Germline-derived CDR1 and CDR2 are SGHVS and FQNEAQ. CDR3 length: 14 amino acids. V was shortened by 1 base and J by 2 bases, with 8 bases between the two germline ends. In DNA form, the CDR3 reads TGTGCCAGCAGCTTAGTAGTCCCCAACACTGAAGCTTTCTTT. Translating it yields CASSLVVPNTEAFF.

The V and J genes are TRBV7-8 and TRBJ2-7; the match to TRBD2 covers 10 bases. V shed 1 base, J shed 3 bases, and the junction held 3 bases outside the gene matches. CDR3 length: 15 residues. Germline V gene sequence: CDR1 SGHVS, CDR2 FQNEAQ. CDR3 residues: CASSLETSGVYEQYF. CDR3 DNA: TGTGCCAGCAGCTTAGAAACTAGCGGGGTCTACGAGCAGTACTTC.

This clonotype was recorded at least ten times. The V call is TRBV4-2, the J call TRBJ2-2; no definite D call. This CDR3 has 16 amino acids. Between the trimmed V and J ends, which lost 3 bases and 2 bases, there was a span of 13 bases. Germline CDR1 and CDR2: LGHNA and YNFKEQ. This CDR3 reads CASSHWGNRNTGELFF. The CDR3 DNA sequence: TGTGCCAGCAGCCACTGGGGTAATAGAAACACCGGGGAGCTGTTTTTT.

The chain recombines TRBV5-1 with TRBJ2-7, with TRBD1 identical over 8 bases. The V gene's germline CDR1 is SGHRS and CDR2 YFSETQ. This CDR3 contains 16 residues. V was pared by 2 bases and J by 2 bases, with 9 bases of the junction left unmatched. Here the CDR3 DNA reads TGCGCCAGCAGCTTCTTTCCCGGGACAGGCGCCTACGAGCAGTACTTC. This gives the protein CASSFFPGTGAYEQYF.

This clonotype has only a few counts. The chain employs TRBV27 and TRBJ2-7; 9 bases line up with TRBD2. With V trimmed by 2 bases and J by 3 bases, 8 bases remained unmatched. Germline CDR1 MNHEY, CDR2 SMNVEV (reference sequence). This CDR3 comprises 16 residues. The CDR3 DNA reads TGTGCCAGCAGTTTAGGCTCTAGCGGGACAGTCTACGAGCAGTACTTC. Translated, it gives CASSLGSSGTVYEQYF.

This clonotype was counted between two and nine times. The V gene is TRBV29-1, the J gene TRBJ2-3; 10 nucleotides align to TRBD2. V shed 5 bases and J 0 bases; nucleotides not matched to a gene: 5. The V gene's germline CDR1 is SQVTM and CDR2 ANQGSEA. This CDR3 has 15 amino acids. The CDR3 region is CSVPATSGSTDTQYF. The DNA of the CDR3 is TGCAGCGTTCCGGCGACTAGCGGGAGCACAGATACGCAGTATTTT.

About this clonotype itself: A single base separates this from a much larger clone, so it may be a read error. The rearrangement joins TRBV20-1 to TRBJ1-1, with D perhaps matching TRBD1 (5 bases). Germline V lookup: CDR1 DFQATT, CDR2 SNEGSKA (reference sequence). The CDR3 sequence is 16 residues long. CDR3 protein: CCARWKRGGLGTEAFF. The CDR3 coding sequence is TGCTGTGCTAGATGGAAACGGGGGGGATTGGGCACTGAAGCTTTCTTT.

The chain is built from TRBV20-1 and TRBJ2-6, with D perhaps TRBD1 (6 bases). Germline V gene lookup returns CDR1 DFQATT and CDR2 SNEGSKA (reference sequence). V was trimmed by 2 bases and J by 0 bases, leaving 11 bases between them. The CDR3 extends over 16 amino acids. CDR3 residues: CSARRQASSGANVLTF. The CDR3 DNA reads TGCAGTGCTAGAAGACAGGCCAGCTCTGGGGCCAACGTCCTGACTTTC.

The chain recombines TRBV24-1 with TRBJ2-1; 9 bases fit TRBD2. The CDR3 extends over 15 amino acids. Trimming cost V 2 bases and J 6 bases; bases outside gene matches: 4. CDR1 is KGHDR, CDR2 SFDVKD, per germline. The CDR3, as DNA: TGTGCCACCAGTGATTCCGGGACTAGCCGCAATGAGCAGTTCTTC. It encodes CATSDSGTSRNEQFF.

This clonotype was found once. As DNA, the CDR3 is TGCGCCAGCAGCTTGAATAAAGGAACAGTGAACACCGGGGAGCTGTTTTTT. Encoded protein: CASSLNKGTVNTGELFF. The chain recombines TRBV5-1 with TRBJ2-2; D uncertain. Germline V gene sequence: CDR1 SGHRS, CDR2 YFSETQ. The CDR3 is made up of 17 amino acids. Trimming removed 1 base from V and 1 base from J, with 14 bases in between.

This clonotype was seen a handful of times. CDR3 protein: CASSSIPPGWSEDRGNTIYF. Written as DNA, the CDR3 is TGTGCCAGCAGCTCCATACCGCCCGGATGGTCTGAGGATAGGGGAAACACCATATATTTT. This chain uses TRBV7-6 with TRBJ1-3; D unresolved. V lost 4 bases, J lost 4 bases, and 29 bases lay in between. Germline-derived CDR1 and CDR2 are SGHVS and FNYEAQ. This CDR3 comprises 20 residues.

The chain carries TRBV9 and TRBJ2-7; D remains unclear. The CDR3 totals 15 residues. Germline-derived CDR1 and CDR2 are SGDLS and YYNGEE. V was clipped by 0 bases and J by 2 bases, with 12 bases between them. Here the CDR3 reads CASSVDGLPTYEQYF. The CDR3 nucleotides are TGTGCCAGCAGCGTAGACGGGCTACCCACCTACGAGCAGTACTTC. The complete variable domain, with remaining parts taken from reference TRBV9 and TRBJ2-7, reads DSGVTQTPKHLITATGQRVTLRCSPRSGDLSVYWYQQSLDQGLQFLIQYYNGEERAKGNILERFSAQQFPDLHSELNLSSLELGDSALYFCASSVDGLPTYEQYFGPGTRLTVT.

This clonotype was seen a single time. V is TRBV7-2 and J is TRBJ1-2; possibly TRBD1 for D (5 bases). This CDR3 is 16 amino acids long. Per the germline V gene, CDR1 is SGHTA and CDR2 is FQGNSA. Trimming cost V 4 bases and J 1 base, with 16 bases left between them. Here the CDR3 reads CASSSRGRVDNYGYTF. CDR3 sequence (DNA): TGTGCCAGCAGCTCCCGTGGCAGGGTAGATAACTATGGCTACACCTTC.

The chain joins TRBV6-2 or TRBV6-3 to TRBJ2-2; 12 bases agree with TRBD2. Germline V CDR1 and CDR2: MNHEY, SVGEGT. Trimming at V came to 2 bases and at J to 8 bases, leaving 18 bases not matched to a gene. The CDR3 loop spans 20 amino acids. The CDR3 nucleotides are TGTGCCAGCAGTTACCAGGGGCCCCTTCCTAGCGGGAGGGCCGGGGGGGAGCTGTTTTTT. This sequence encodes CASSYQGPLPSGRAGGELFF.

This clonotype was detected only once. The gene calls are TRBV15 and TRBJ2-2; D gene ambiguous. Looked up from germline, CDR1 is LNHNV and CDR2 is YYDKDF (reference sequence). The CDR3 is 15 residues long. V gave up 0 bases and J gave up 4 bases, with 9 bases separating them. The CDR3 bases are TGTGCCACCAGCAGAGATCGCCGCCTCACCGGGGAGCTGTTTTTT. Translated, it gives CATSRDRRLTGELFF.

The chain carries TRBV5-1 and TRBJ2-2, with D possibly TRBD2 on 6 matching bases. This CDR3 contains 17 residues. Germline-derived CDR1 and CDR2 are SGHRS and YFSETQ. Trimming cost V 4 bases and J 3 bases, with 19 bases left between them. The CDR3 DNA follows: TGCGCCAGCAGCCCCGGGAGAGTCCGAAGCCACACCGGGGAGCTGTTTTTT. Residues: CASSPGRVRSHTGELFF.